Sequencing of this TCR beta chain was carried out in a study of regulatory and conventional T cells in RAG deficiency. Points from the study as a whole: These Omenn syndrome Treg sorts may hold peripherally activated cells instead. Compared with controls, unique Treg TCR beta sequences dropped around 92-fold in Omenn syndrome and CID/AS. RAG-deficient patients showed markedly lower Shannon entropy and higher Simpson indices than control T-cell subsets. In Omenn syndrome, Treg and Tconv repertoires overlapped >75%.

The germline V and J ends were trimmed by 4 bases and 1 base, with 7 bases remaining between them. CDR3 length: 13 amino acids. Germline V gene lookup returns CDR1 MNHEY and CDR2 SVGAGI. The sorted conventional CD4+ T cells were CD25-low and CD127-high, with genomic DNA sequenced. Concerning this clone itself: The antigen is not known.

Produced via immunoSEQ multiplex PCR; TCRdb's table is partial and in-frame only. The table records 20,000 to 25,000 clones, approximately 95% of them present only once. The data also belong to a second study, concerning regulatory T cells. That source reports: Amplification used 52 TRBV primers and 13 TRBJ primers.

This sequence was found in a human donor in good health. The chain carries TRBV6-5 and TRBJ1-1; D is unresolved. Sequenced input: CD25- CD4+ T cells sorted from blood. This chain's CDR3 is CASSSYRNTEAFF. For the CDR3, the DNA is TGTGCCAGCAGTTCTTACAGGAACACTGAAGCTTTCTTT.